This record covers a single TCR beta chain. Its antigen remains unknown. Losses at the gene ends were 5 bases for V and 3 bases for J; bases not matched to a gene: 6. CDR3 length: 15 residues. In germline, CDR1 is LNHNV, CDR2 YYDKDF (reference sequence). This sample was taken from a study of post-analysis software for immune sequencing data. About the research overall: As for disease course, relapsing-remitting, secondary progressive and progressive-relapsing multiple sclerosis were all included.

TCR beta cDNA libraries had unique molecular identifiers. It was from about 0.98 to 11 million T cells that some 500,000 cDNA molecules came. TCRdb re-analysed the PCR reads in MiXCR, keeping a single row per CDR3 protein. The repertoire holds roughly 870,000 distinct CDR3 sequences, with approximately 53% as singletons. Study-level findings and limits: F measure showed strong co-clustering of same-batch samples. Controls had significantly higher normalized Chao1 diversity than multiple sclerosis patients. Comparison of patients with controls showed 4 to 6 TRBV segments more frequent in patients, TRBV5-6, TRBV5-1 and TRBV20-1 among them.

The TCR sequence derives from a girl under 18 with multiple sclerosis. Material for sequencing was blood. The J gene is TRBJ2-7, the V gene TRBV15; TRBD2 matches 11 bases. The CDR3 DNA reads as TGTGCCACCAGCGGCCGACTAGCGGGAAACTACGAGCAGTACTTC. This translates into CATSGRLAGNYEQYF.